This T cell receptor beta chain stems from a study of Ad26.COV2.S vaccination and SARS-CoV-2 variants. Study-wide background: By the intramuscular route, Ad26.COV2.S was given once, or twice 56 days apart. Study-wide results and limits: Whether participants received vaccine or placebo, their non-spike TCR breadth was similar.

Documented treatment: around 19 received Ad26.COV2.S at low or high dose, single or two shots; a few received placebo; per-sample allocation not given. Day 63 after the first vaccine or placebo injection was the time point for sampling. Of note for this clone: Its antigen is not known.

The data were produced by immunoSEQ multiplex PCR, yet TCRdb's version contains in-frame clones alone and is incomplete. The profile shows 360,000 or so clones, approximately 90% of them singletons. The clonotype originates from a person aged 18-60 years who received the Ad26.COV2.S COVID-19 vaccine or a placebo. The input for sequencing was peripheral blood, taken in a trial of Ad26.COV2.S vaccine versus placebo.

CDR3 sequence reads: CASSLGQGDTEAFF. For the CDR3, the DNA is TGTGCCAGCAGTTTGGGACAGGGAGACACTGAAGCTTTCTTT. J is TRBJ1-1 and V is TRBV28; TRBD1 matches at 9 bases. CDR1 and CDR2 (germline): MDHEN, SYDVKM. V shed 3 bases and J 3 bases; nucleotides not matched to a gene: 2. This CDR3 region has 14 residues.